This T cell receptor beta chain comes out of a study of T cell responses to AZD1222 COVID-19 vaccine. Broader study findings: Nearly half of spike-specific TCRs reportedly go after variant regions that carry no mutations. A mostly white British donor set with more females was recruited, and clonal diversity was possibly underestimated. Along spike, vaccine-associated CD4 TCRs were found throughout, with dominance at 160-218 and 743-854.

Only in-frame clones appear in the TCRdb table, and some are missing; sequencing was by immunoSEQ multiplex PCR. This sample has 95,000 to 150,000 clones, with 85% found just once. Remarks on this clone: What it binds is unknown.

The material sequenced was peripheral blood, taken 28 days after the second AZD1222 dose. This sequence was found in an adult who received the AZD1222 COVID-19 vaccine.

The CDR3 nucleotides read TGTGCCAGCAGCTTTGGGGACGGAAACTATGGCTACACCTTC. This translates into CASSFGDGNYGYTF. The chain couples TRBV7-9 to TRBJ1-2; TRBD1 is a possible D gene (5 bases). The V and J ends lost 3 bases and 2 bases respectively, with 10 bases between them. In germline, CDR1 is SEHNR, CDR2 FQNEAQ (reference sequence). The CDR3 is 14 amino acids. Full variable domain (missing parts from reference TRBV7-9 and TRBJ1-2): DTGVSQNPRHKITKRGQNVTFRCDPISEHNRLYWYRQTLGQGPEFLTYFQNEAQLEKSRLLSDRFSAERPKGSFSTLEIQRTEQGDSAMYLCASSFGDGNYGYTFGSGTRLTVV.